Shown below are 13 T cell receptor beta chains from a single sample sequenced in a study of breast tumors, draining lymph nodes, adjacent tissues. Via MiXCR, TCRdb re-called the multiplex PCR reads, giving one row per CDR3 protein. Of approximately 300,000 distinct CDR3 sequences in the sample, over 30% are singletons; the top ten hold roughly 1.2%. The lymph nodes were axillary draining lymph nodes from breast cancer patients. The sample comprised axillary lymph node tissue. The receptors shown here come from a female donor with breast cancer. Some clones in this sample may be carry-over from other donors' samples.

V gene TRBV9 combines with J gene TRBJ1-1; D remains unclear. V shed 0 bases and J shed 3 bases, with 18 bases lying between them. CDR1 and CDR2 from the germline V gene are SGDLS and YYNGEE. CDR3 size: 17 residues. This CDR3 reads CASSVAPRWNRDTEAFF. CDR3 nucleotide sequence: TGTGCCAGCAGCGTAGCCCCCCGTTGGAATCGGGACACTGAAGCTTTCTTT. The full variable domain, completed using reference TRBV9 and TRBJ1-1, is DSGVTQTPKHLITATGQRVTLRCSPRSGDLSVYWYQQSLDQGLQFLIQYYNGEERAKGNILERFSAQQFPDLHSELNLSSLELGDSALYFCASSVAPRWNRDTEAFFGQGTRLTVV.

This clonotype appeared many times. The chain uses TRBV19 and TRBJ2-7, with D perhaps TRBD1 (6 bases). Germline V CDR1 and CDR2: LNHDA, SQIVND (reference sequence). The CDR3 extends over 15 amino acids. V lost 3 bases, J lost 6 bases, and 18 bases lay in between. The CDR3 here is CASSIGLGTPSEQYF. The CDR3 DNA is TGTGCCAGTAGTATTGGTCTAGGGACACCGTCCGAGCAGTACTTC.

In this sample, this clonotype turned up many times. The rearrangement links TRBV27 to TRBJ1-4; 7 bases are a match to TRBD1. Germline assignment: CDR1 MNHEY and CDR2 SMNVEV (reference sequence). The J segment lost 17 bases and the V segment lost 2 bases, leaving 11 bases of the junction unmatched. The CDR3 covers 13 residues. CDR3 sequence (DNA): TGTGCCAGCAGTTTAACCCGCAGGGACAGAAAATTTTTT. This encodes CASSLTRRDRKFF.

The table lists this clonotype with many counts. V is TRBV11-3 and J is TRBJ1-2; maybe TRBD1 (5 bases). The CDR3 is 15 amino acids. The germline gives CDR1 SGHNT, CDR2 YENEEA. V shed 0 bases and J shed 3 bases, with 11 bases lying between them. The CDR3 DNA reads as TGTGCCAGCAGCTTAGAGGGGACCCCGGACTATGGCTACACCTTC. This translates into CASSLEGTPDYGYTF. Combining the CDR3 with reference TRBV11-3 and TRBJ1-2 gives the whole variable domain EAGVVQSPRYKIIEKKQPVAFWCNPISGHNTLYWYLQNLGQGPELLIRYENEEAVDDSQLPKDRFSAERLKGVDSTLKIQPAELGDSAVYLCASSLEGTPDYGYTFGSGTRLTVV.

This clonotype was found many times. This chain links TRBV11-1 with TRBJ2-5; D call uncertain. The CDR3 sequence is 14 residues long. Per the germline V gene, CDR1 is SGHAT and CDR2 is FQDESV (reference sequence). The V and J ends lost 4 bases and 0 bases respectively, with 9 bases between them. CDR3 nucleotide sequence: TGTGCCAGCAGCTCAGACACTTACCAAGAGACCCAGTACTTC. Protein sequence: CASSSDTYQETQYF.

The chain combines TRBV5-1 with TRBJ1-1, with TRBD1 as a possible D gene (5 bases). This CDR3 is 15 amino acids long. Germline CDR1 is SGHRS and CDR2 is YFSETQ. V was shortened by 2 bases and J by 3 bases, with 14 bases between the two germline ends. In nucleotides, the CDR3 is TGCGCCAGCAGCTTAGGCTTCATAGGGGACACTGAAGCTTTCTTT. It translates to CASSLGFIGDTEAFF. The full variable domain, its missing parts supplied by reference TRBV5-1 and TRBJ1-1, is KAGVTQTPRYLIKTRGQQVTLSCSPISGHRSVSWYQQTPGQGLQFLFEYFSETQRNKGNFPGRFSGRQFSNSRSEMNVSTLELGDSALYLCASSLGFIGDTEAFFGQGTRLTVV.

This clonotype has more than one count but fewer than ten. A read error is possible here, since a much larger clone lies one base away. This rearrangement joins TRBV20-1 to TRBJ1-2; D is possibly TRBD1 (6 bases). The CDR3 has 12 amino acids. Germline V gene sequence: CDR1 DFQATT, CDR2 SNEGSKA (reference sequence). In DNA form, the CDR3 reads TGCAGTGCCCGCGCAGGGGCGAGGGGCTCCACCTTC. This translates into CSARAGARGSTF.

V and J are TRBV20-1 and TRBJ2-1, with D possibly TRBD2 on 6 matching bases. The ends were cut back, 4 bases at V and 9 bases at J, with 25 bases in the middle. CDR1 and CDR2 (germline): DFQATT, SNEGSKA (reference sequence). CDR3 length: 16 amino acids. The CDR3 region has the DNA TGCAGTGCTACTCGAGTGGGTCGTCGGGCGGGGAGTGAGCAGTTCTTC. Translating gives CSATRVGRRAGSEQFF.

Of note for this clonotype: The germline gene is not matched at one end of the junction; a read error may be the cause. Here the CDR3 reads CASSHGTVYSEQFF. The CDR3 region has the DNA TGCGCCAGCAGCCATGGGACAGTTTACAGTGAGCAGTTCTTC. The J gene is TRBJ2-1, the V gene TRBV3-1; 7 bases map to TRBD1. Germline V gives CDR1 LGHDT, CDR2 YNNKEL (reference sequence). CDR3 length: 14 residues.

The chain couples TRBV2 to TRBJ2-5; a possible D gene is TRBD2 (5 bases). This CDR3 is built from 13 residues. Trimming removed 7 bases at V and 5 bases at J, with 14 bases between. Germline CDR1 SNHLY, CDR2 FYNNEI. CDR3 in DNA: TGTGCCAGCAAGACTATCACGGGGGAGACCCAGTACTTC. Translating it yields CASKTITGETQYF.

Details on this clonotype: One base away lies a much larger clone, so this may be a sequencing read error. This likely comes from a read error, as the CDR3 has no conserved phenylalanine or tryptophan at its end. It is unclear where the CDR3 begins or ends on the DNA, so no DNA is shown, and the CDR3 is as TCRdb lists it. V usage is TRBV20-1 and J usage is TRBJ2-7; the table's TRBD2 call for D was not verified on the DNA. The CDR3 sequence runs 10 residues, both termini included. Germline CDR1 reads DFQATT; CDR2 reads SNEGSKA (reference sequence). CDR3 in amino acids: CSAEVPQRVS.

This clonotype was recorded many times. CDR3 nucleotide sequence: TGTGCCACCAGTGATATGACAGGGGAGATTGACACAGATACGCAGTATTTT. Its protein product is CATSDMTGEIDTDTQYF. The rearrangement links TRBV24-1 to TRBJ2-3; the match to TRBD1 covers 8 bases. The germline CDR1 and CDR2 sequences are KGHDR and SFDVKD. This CDR3 region has 17 residues. With V trimmed by 3 bases and J by 2 bases, 9 bases remained unmatched.

The J gene is TRBJ2-3, the V gene TRBV28; no firm D call. The CDR3 loop spans 13 amino acids. Deletions cut 8 bases from V and 6 bases from J, with 15 bases between. The germline CDR1 and CDR2 sequences are MDHEN and SYDVKM. CDR3 protein: CASQYPGSDTQYF. Here the CDR3 DNA reads TGTGCCAGCCAATACCCAGGATCGGATACGCAGTATTTT. The full variable domain, with the rest looked up from reference TRBV28 and TRBJ2-3, is DVKVTQSSRYLVKRTGEKVFLECVQDMDHENMFWYRQDPGLGLRLIYFSYDVKMKEKGDIPEGYSVSREKKERFSLILESASTNQTSMYLCASQYPGSDTQYFGPGTRLTVL.